The text below deals with one TCR beta chain. This clonotype is categorized as medium-sized (0.01 to 0.1%). Its antigen remains unidentified. Per-base quality was not reported, and no clone a single base away is much larger than it. The library was built by means of 5' RACE. This sample was sequenced with a NextSeq 500. To allow correction of PCR and sequencing errors, the TCR library protocol tagged every TCR cDNA molecule with a unique molecular identifier. The authors' pipeline ran thus. TCR identification, UMI-based error correction and CDR3 extraction were all carried out with Decombinator tools. Expanded TCRs were defined as those above a frequency of 2 per 1,000, corresponding to the top 1% of the tumor frequency distribution. Renyi diversity was calculated using the R vegan package after each repertoire was subsampled 100 times to 5,000 TCRs. To build CDR3 similarity networks, amino acid triplet string-kernel similarity was used, and CDR3s were connected when their pairwise similarity was above 0.82. TCRdb trimmed the raw reads at Q25, called clones with MiXCR and kept productive beta chains. Every entry covers one CDR3 protein and lists the most common genes and DNA from its rows. TCRdb's processing, not the authors' own work, is the source of the V and J calls. This sample lists just under 5,500 distinct CDR3 sequences; more than 4% were detected once. The top ten clonotypes cover just over 9% of the sample.

This sample is part of a study of spatial heterogeneity in lung cancer (dated by TCRdb to the late 2010s). Regarding the complete study: Beta-chain transcripts were consistently detected in greater numbers than alpha-chain transcripts, which likely reflected higher beta-chain transcript abundance. TCR alpha and beta repertoires were quantitatively compared across multiple tumor regions, matched nontumor lung and blood in non-small cell lung cancer. At surgery, both alpha and beta chains were TCR-sequenced in roughly 200 tumor regions, some 64 matched nontumor lung samples and around 50 PBMC samples. In the raw uncorrected reads, each unique combination of TCR and UMI appeared more than ten times on average. Nonsynonymous mutation counts, determined by whole-exome sequencing of tumor tissue, were related to TCR repertoire features.

Summary of the overall study and its limitations: Confirming at a functional level the hypothesis that regional TCRs recognize regional mutations was considered to require additional single-cell paired TCR alpha and beta sequencing.

In the paper's terms, the time point label means: sample taken at primary tumor resection. Samples were obtained from 72 patients with early-stage, untreated non-small cell lung cancer from the lung TRACERx cohort. TCR sequencing used whole RNA extracted from tumor and nontumor lung tissue, or from cryopreserved PBMC samples, without cell sorting. A patient was chosen for TCR sequencing only when enough RNA was available from at least two tumor regions. A lung pathologist reviewed the tumor and adjacent nontumor lung specimens before the specimens were selected. The specimen comprised normal lung tissue next to the tumor, sampled at surgery. The source is a female donor with early-stage non-small cell lung cancer.

Here the CDR3 is given as CASSFLDRNSGYTF. The DNA sequence follows: TGCGCCAGCAGCTTCTTGGACAGGAACAGTGGCTACACCTTC. The rearranged chain carries TRBV5-1 and TRBJ1-2; 7 central bases correspond to TRBD1. The germline V gene provides CDR1 SGHRS and CDR2 YFSETQ. The CDR3 goes from the cysteine to the phenylalanine over 14 residues. CDR3 DNA is the only sequence kept; it has 42 bases, read in frame from the first base. Ends trimmed: V by 2 bases, J by 7 bases; bases unmatched to a gene: 8.